This T cell receptor (beta chain) was sequenced in a study of blood T cell repertoires in COVID-19 (dated by TCRdb to between 2020 and 2021). For the wider study: The collaborator samples originated in the United States, Italy and Spain and spanned the acute and convalescent phases of COVID-19. The material from the prospective study consisted of cDNA or gDNA derived from T cells, B-cell-depleted T cells, or PBMCs. The dataset comprised deeply sampled blood TCRbeta repertoires from subjects exposed to, actively infected with, or recovered from COVID-19. The repertoires were released in a freely available public database meant as a resource for research on the immune response to SARS-CoV-2. Samples came from the ongoing ImmuneRACE study (first 160 participants) plus 1,254 subjects from 6 global collaborators. Sample metadata almost always included a de-identified subject ID, COVID-19 status, age in years and sex. Where HLA class I and class II types were available, the types were taken from metadata supplied by the sample provider, not from assay-based typing.

General conclusions and limits of the study: The quantity of clinical and demographic metadata differed by source and by participant and was supplied without curation.

Each collaborating institution followed its own protocols to collect whole blood in K2EDTA tubes. Collaborator samples were shipped for TCRbeta analysis as frozen whole blood, isolated PBMCs, or DNA extracted from either sample type. Regarding this clone: Which antigen it targets is not known. Within one base of it there is no much larger clone, and no base qualities were kept.

The CDR3 has 16 amino acids, counting the end cysteine and phenylalanine. Only the CDR3 region is kept as DNA, spanning 48 bases read in frame from base 1. The junction carries 13 bases between V and J, which are trimmed by 1 base and 0 bases respectively. CDR1 is given as ENHRY and CDR2 as SYGVKD, both from the germline V gene. The immunoSEQ Assay, a bias-controlled multiplex PCR, was used to amplify TCRbeta CDR3 regions from genomic DNA. Concerning the study's data processing: The number of nucleated cells in each sample was estimated from the amplification of reference gene primers within the assay. To quantify the absolute abundance of each unique TCRbeta CDR3 rearrangement, sequence reads were collapsed and filtered. Productive Simpson clonality was computed per sample as the square root of Simpson's diversity index over productive rearrangements. TCRdb obtained this table from immuneACCESS and retained in-frame rearrangements with V and J assigned. These tables miss some clones; where compared with another copy, unresolved V genes account for less than half of the shortfall, and the remainder is unexplained. V and J calls and clone size are those listed in that table; D and trimming were worked out from the DNA. The sample yields about 100,000 clones; approximately 86% were counted once. The top ten clonotypes cover around 6.5% of the sample.

The rearrangement combines TRBV10-3 with TRBJ2-7, and perhaps TRBD1 as D gene, on 6 matching bases. This clonotype originated in an older woman with acute or convalescent COVID-19. Sample: peripheral blood. Here the CDR3 is given as CAISELWGTTSYEQYF. At the DNA level, the sequence is TGTGCCATCAGTGAGTTGTGGGGGACAACCTCCTACGAGCAGTACTTC.